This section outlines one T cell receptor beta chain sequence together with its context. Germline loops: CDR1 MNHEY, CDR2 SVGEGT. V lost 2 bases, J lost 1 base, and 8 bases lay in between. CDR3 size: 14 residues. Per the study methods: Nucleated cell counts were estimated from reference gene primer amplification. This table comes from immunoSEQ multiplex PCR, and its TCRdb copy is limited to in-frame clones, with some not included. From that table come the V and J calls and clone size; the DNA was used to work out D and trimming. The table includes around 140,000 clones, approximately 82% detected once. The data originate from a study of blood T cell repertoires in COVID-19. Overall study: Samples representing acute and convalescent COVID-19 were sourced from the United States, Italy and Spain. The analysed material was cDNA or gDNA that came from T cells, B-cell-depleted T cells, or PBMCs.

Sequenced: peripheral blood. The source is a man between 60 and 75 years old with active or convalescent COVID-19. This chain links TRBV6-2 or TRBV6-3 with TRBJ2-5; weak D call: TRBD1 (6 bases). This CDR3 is CASSYPDSQETQYF. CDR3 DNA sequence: TGTGCCAGCAGTTACCCGGACAGCCAAGAGACCCAGTACTTC.